What follows is one T cell receptor beta chain and its context. This record belongs to a study of blood T cell repertoires in COVID-19. Study summary: Samples taken during acute and convalescent COVID-19 were collected in the United States, Italy and Spain.

Authors' analysis steps: Cell counts per sample came from amplifying reference gene primers. The repertoire was sequenced with immunoSEQ multiplex PCR; TCRdb's copy has only in-frame clones and lacks some. The DNA was the basis for D and trimming; V, J and clone size are from that table. Here the sample spans 65,000 to 80,000 clones, approximately 84% being singletons. Trimming took off 4 bases at V and 3 bases at J, with 12 bases between the two ends. There are 14 residues in the CDR3. CDR1 is MNHEY and CDR2 is SVGAGI in the germline V gene. This receptor was identified in a human donor in a cohort sampled during active COVID-19. The chain couples TRBV6-5 to TRBJ1-1, with D possibly matching TRBD1 (5 bases). The specimen was peripheral blood. As DNA, the CDR3 is TGTGCCAGCAGTTTGGGGGAGGCGCACACTGAAGCTTTCTTT. Encoded protein: CASSLGEAHTEAFF.